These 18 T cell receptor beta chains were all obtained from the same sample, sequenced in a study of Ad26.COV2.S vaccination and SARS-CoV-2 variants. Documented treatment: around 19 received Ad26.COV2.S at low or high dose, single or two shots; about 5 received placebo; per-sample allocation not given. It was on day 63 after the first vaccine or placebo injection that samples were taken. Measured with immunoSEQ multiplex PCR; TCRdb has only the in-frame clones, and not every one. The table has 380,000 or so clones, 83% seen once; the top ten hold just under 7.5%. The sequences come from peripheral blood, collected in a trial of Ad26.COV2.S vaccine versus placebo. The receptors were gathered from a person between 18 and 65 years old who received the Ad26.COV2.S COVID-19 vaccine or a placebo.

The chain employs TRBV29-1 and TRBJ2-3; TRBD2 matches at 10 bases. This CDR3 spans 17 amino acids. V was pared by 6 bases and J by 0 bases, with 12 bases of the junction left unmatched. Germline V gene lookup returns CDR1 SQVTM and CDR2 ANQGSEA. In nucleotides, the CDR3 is TGCAGCGTCCTCGGGCTAGCGGGGGAGGAAAGCACAGATACGCAGTATTTT. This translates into CSVLGLAGEESTDTQYF.

CDR3 sequence reads: CASTSREGPLGELFF. The CDR3 DNA reads as TGTGCCAGCACCTCACGGGAGGGCCCTCTCGGGGAGCTGTTTTTT. The chain carries TRBV9 and TRBJ2-2; 8 positions agree with TRBD2. The ends lost 6 bases at V and 7 bases at J; junction bases unmatched: 11. The CDR3 has 15 residues. The germline V gene encodes CDR1 SGDLS and CDR2 YYNGEE.

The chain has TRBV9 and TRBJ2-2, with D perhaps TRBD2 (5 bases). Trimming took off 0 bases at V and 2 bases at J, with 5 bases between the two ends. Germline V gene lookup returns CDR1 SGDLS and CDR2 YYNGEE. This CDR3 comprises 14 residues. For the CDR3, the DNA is TGTGCCAGCAGCGTAGGGACTAACACCGGGGAGCTGTTTTTT. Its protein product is CASSVGTNTGELFF.

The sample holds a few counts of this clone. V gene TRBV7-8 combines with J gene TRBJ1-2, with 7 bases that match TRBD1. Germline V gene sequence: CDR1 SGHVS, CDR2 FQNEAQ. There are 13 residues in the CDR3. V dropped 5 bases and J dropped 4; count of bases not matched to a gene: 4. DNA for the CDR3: TGTGCCAGCAGCGGCCACAGGGGCTATGGCTACACCTTC. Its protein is CASSGHRGYGYTF. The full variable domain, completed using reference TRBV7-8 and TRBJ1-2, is GAGVSQSPRYKVAKRGQDVALRCDPISGHVSLFWYQQALGQGPEFLTYFQNEAQLDKSGLPSDRFFAERPEGSVSTLKIQRTQQEDSAVYLCASSGHRGYGYTFGSGTRLTVV.

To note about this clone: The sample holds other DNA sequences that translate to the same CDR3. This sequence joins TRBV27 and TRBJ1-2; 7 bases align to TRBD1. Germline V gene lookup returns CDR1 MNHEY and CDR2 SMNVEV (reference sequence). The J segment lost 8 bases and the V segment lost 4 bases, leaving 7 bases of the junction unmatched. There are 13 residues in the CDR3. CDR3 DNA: TGTGCCAGCAGTTCCCGGGACAGAAGGGGCTACACCTTC. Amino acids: CASSSRDRRGYTF.

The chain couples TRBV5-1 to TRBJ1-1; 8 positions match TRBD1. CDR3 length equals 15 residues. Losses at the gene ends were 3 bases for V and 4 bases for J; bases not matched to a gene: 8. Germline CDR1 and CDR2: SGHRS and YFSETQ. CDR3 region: CASSWAVDRATEAFF. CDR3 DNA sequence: TGCGCCAGCAGCTGGGCTGTGGACAGGGCCACTGAAGCTTTCTTT.

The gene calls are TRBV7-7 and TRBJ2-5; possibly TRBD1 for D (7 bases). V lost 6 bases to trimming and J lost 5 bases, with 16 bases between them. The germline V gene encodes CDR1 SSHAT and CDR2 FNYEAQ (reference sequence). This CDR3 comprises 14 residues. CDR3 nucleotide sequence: TGTGCCAGCAGTCACGGAGGGGGCCGGGAGACCCAGTACTTC. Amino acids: CASSHGGGRETQYF.

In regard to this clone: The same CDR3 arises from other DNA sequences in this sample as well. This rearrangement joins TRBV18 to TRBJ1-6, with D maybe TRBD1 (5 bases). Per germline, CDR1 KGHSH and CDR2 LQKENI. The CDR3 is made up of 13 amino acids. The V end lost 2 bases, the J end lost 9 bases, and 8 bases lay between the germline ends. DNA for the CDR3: TGTGCCAGCTCACCAGATAGGGGTTCACCCCTCCACTTT. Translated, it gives CASSPDRGSPLHF.

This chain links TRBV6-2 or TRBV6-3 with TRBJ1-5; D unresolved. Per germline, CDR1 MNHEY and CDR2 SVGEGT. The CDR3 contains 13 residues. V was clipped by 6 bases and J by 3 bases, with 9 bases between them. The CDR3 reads CASSLNHNQPQHF. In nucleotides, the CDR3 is TGTGCCAGCAGCCTCAATCACAATCAGCCCCAGCATTTT.

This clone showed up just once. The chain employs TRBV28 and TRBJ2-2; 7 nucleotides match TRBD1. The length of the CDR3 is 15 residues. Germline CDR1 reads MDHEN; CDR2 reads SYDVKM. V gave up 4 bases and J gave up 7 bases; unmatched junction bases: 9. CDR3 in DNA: TGTGCCAGCAGTTCCGGACAGGCCTCGGGCGGGGAGCTGTTTTTT. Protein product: CASSSGQASGGELFF.

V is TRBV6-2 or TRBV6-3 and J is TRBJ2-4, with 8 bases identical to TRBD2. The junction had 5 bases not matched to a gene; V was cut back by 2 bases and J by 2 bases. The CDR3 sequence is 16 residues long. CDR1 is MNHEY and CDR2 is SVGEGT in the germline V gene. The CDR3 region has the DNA TGTGCCAGCAGTTACGCGAGCGGGGGACCCAAAAACATTCAGTACTTC. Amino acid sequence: CASSYASGGPKNIQYF.

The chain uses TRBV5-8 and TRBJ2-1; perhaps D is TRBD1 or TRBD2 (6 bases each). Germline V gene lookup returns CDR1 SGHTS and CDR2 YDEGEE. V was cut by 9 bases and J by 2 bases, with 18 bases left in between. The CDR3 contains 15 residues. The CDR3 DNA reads TGTGCCACCCACCTCCGGGGGCTCGCCTACAATGAGCAGTTCTTC. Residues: CATHLRGLAYNEQFF.

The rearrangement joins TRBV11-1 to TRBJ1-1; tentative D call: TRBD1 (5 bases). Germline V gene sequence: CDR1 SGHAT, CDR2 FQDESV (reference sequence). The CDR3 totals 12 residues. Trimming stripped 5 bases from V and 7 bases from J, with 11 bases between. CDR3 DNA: TGTGCCAGCAGCCTATCAGGGTTTGAAGCTTTCTTT. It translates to CASSLSGFEAFF. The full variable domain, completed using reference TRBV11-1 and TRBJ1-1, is EAEVAQSPRYKITEKSQAVAFWCDPISGHATLYWYRQILGQGPELLVQFQDESVVDDSQLPKDRFSAERLKGVDSTLKIQPAELGDSAMYLCASSLSGFEAFFGQGTRLTVV.

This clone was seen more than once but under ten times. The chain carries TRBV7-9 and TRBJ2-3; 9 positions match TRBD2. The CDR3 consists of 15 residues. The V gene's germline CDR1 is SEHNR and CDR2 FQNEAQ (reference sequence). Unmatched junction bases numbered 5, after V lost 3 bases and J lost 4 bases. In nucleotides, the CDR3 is TGTGCCAGCAGCTTGGCGGGGGGGCCCCCAGATACGCAGTATTTT. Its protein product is CASSLAGGPPDTQYF.

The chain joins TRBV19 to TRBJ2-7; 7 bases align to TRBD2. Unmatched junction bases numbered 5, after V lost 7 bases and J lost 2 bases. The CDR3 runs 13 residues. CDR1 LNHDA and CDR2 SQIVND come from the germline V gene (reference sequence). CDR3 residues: CASMSGVPYEQYF. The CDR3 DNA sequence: TGTGCCAGTATGAGCGGGGTACCCTACGAGCAGTACTTC.

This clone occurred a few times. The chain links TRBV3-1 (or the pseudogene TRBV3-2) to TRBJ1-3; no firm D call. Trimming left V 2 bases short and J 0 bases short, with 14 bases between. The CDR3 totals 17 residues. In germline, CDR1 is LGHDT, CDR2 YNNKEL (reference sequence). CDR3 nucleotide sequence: TGTGCCAGCAGCCAATATATCGTATCCTCCTCTGGAAACACCATATATTTT. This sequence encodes CASSQYIVSSSGNTIYF.

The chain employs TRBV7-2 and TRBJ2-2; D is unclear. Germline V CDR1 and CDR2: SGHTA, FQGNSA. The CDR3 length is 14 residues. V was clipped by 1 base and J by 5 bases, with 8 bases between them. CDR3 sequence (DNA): TGTGCCAGCAGCTTAGGATCGGGTACCGGGGAGCTGTTTTTT. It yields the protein CASSLGSGTGELFF.

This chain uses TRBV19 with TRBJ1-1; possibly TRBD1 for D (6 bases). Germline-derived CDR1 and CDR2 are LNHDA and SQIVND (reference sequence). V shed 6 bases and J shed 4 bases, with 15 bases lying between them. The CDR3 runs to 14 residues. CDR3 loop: CASSDSQGFTEAFF. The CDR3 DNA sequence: TGTGCCAGTAGCGACAGTCAGGGGTTCACTGAAGCTTTCTTT. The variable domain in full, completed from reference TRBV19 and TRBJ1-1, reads DGGITQSPKYLFRKEGQNVTLSCEQNLNHDAMYWYRQDPGQGLRLIYYSQIVNDFQKGDIAEGYSVSREKKESFPLTVTSAQKNPTAFYLCASSDSQGFTEAFFGQGTRLTVV.